The clone carrying this T cell receptor (beta chain) was seen many times. Antigen unknown. This entry belongs to a study of CD8 T cells in ankylosing spondylitis. Study outcomes and limitations: A TCR beta motif of eight or nine highly homologous variants seemed to mark ankylosing spondylitis blood. A number of the motif variants had already been described in reactive arthritis synovial fluid and blood.

The germline V and J ends were trimmed by 7 bases and 2 bases, with 16 bases remaining between them. The CDR3 runs to 15 residues. CDR1 and CDR2 from the germline V gene are MNHNS and SASEGT. TCR beta libraries were made by quantitative 5'-RACE with molecular barcodes. TCRdb called the 5' RACE reads again in MiXCR, with one record for every CDR3 protein. The sample holds 36,000 or so distinct CDR3 sequences, about 6.3% seen once. The source is a male donor with ankylosing spondylitis or in good health (not recorded which). Sequenced material: blood, either unsorted or a sorted T cell fraction (not recorded which). The rearrangement links TRBV6-1 to TRBJ2-3; the D gene is possibly TRBD2 (7 bases). The CDR3 bases are TGTGCCAGCATTGGGGGGGCTGGGTCCACAGATACGCAGTATTTT. Translating it yields CASIGGAGSTDTQYF.